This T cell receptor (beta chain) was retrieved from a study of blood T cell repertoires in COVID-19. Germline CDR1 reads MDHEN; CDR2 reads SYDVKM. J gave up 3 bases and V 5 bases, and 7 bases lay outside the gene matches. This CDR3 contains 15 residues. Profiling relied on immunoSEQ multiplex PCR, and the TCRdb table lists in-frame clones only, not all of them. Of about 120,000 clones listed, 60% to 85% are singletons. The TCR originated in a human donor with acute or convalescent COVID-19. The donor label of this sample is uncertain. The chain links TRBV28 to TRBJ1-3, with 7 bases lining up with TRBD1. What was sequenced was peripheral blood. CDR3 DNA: TGTGCCAGCAGTGATCTCGACAGGGTTGGAAACACCATATATTTT. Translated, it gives CASSDLDRVGNTIYF.